The T cell receptor (beta chain) described here comes from a study of cytomegalovirus exposure and HLA in healthy donors. The overall study: HLA-typed donors contributed 65 million to 85 million unique TCRs, which were held in an early data release.

With 60 Vbeta and 13 Jbeta primers, the PCR was carried out. Repertoires were generated with immunoSEQ multiplex PCR, while TCRdb's copy carries only in-frame clones and drops some. This table holds around 200,000 clones, 80% to 90% found once. Looked up from germline, CDR1 is MNHNS and CDR2 is SASEGT. The CDR3 is made up of 13 amino acids. With V trimmed by 6 bases and J by 11 bases, 5 bases remained unmatched. This clone was detected only a few times. The clonotype was recovered from a woman aged 18-29 years in good health and CMV-seronegative. Sequencing used PBMCs. V is TRBV6-1 and J is TRBJ2-4, with 12 bases lining up with TRBD2. Written as DNA, the CDR3 is TGTGCCAGCAGAACTAGCGGGAGGCCCGTTCAGTACTTC. It encodes CASRTSGRPVQYF.